This is a list of T cell receptor beta chains from one sample in a study of PD-L1 blockade in urothelial cancer. Clones were read by immunoSEQ multiplex PCR, and TCRdb kept only the in-frame ones, dropping some. Of under 90,000 clones listed, 90% were seen once; the top ten hold approximately 9%. Sample: PBMCs, taken around atezolizumab (anti-PD-L1) treatment. Receptor source: a man in his sixties with urothelial cancer. Both conserved end residues are part of each CDR3. A D gene is named only where the DNA matches it firmly. The size entry is marked missing in some rows and otherwise reads once, few, many or a size class.

cdr3_nt	cdr3_aa	cdr3_length	d_call	clone_size	v_call	j_call
TGTGCCAGCAGCCGACAGGGTCCTGGAACCTACGAGCAGTACTTC	CASSRQGPGTYEQYF	15	TRBD1	.	TRBV5-4	TRBJ2-7
TGTGCCAGCAGACGGACAGGGTTTGGGGAGACCCAGTACTTC	CASRRTGFGETQYF	14	TRBD1	.	TRBV2	TRBJ2-5
TGTGCCAGCAGTTCCACAGGGGGGTACTATGGCTACACCTTC	CASSSTGGYYGYTF	14	TRBD1	.	TRBV5-4	TRBJ1-2
TGTGCCTGGAGTAAGGGACAGGGACCCTACGAGCAGTACTTC	CAWSKGQGPYEQYF	14	TRBD1	.	TRBV30	TRBJ2-7
TGCGCCAGCAGTACACTAGCGGGAGATTTCTACGAGCAGTACTTC	CASSTLAGDFYEQYF	15	TRBD2	.	TRBV5-1	TRBJ2-7
TGCAGCGTTGTTACAGAGAGCAATCAGCCCCAGCATTTT	CSVVTESNQPQHF	13	.	.	TRBV29-1	TRBJ1-5
TGTGCCAGCAGTTCATTAGCGGCTCAAGAGACCCAGTACTTC	CASSSLAAQETQYF	14	.	.	TRBV6-6	TRBJ2-5
TGTGCCAGCAGCACTCAGGCGTCTAACAATGAGCAGTTCTTC	CASSTQASNNEQFF	14	.	.	TRBV11-2	TRBJ2-1
TGCGCCAGCAGCCAAGACACCGGTACCCCCCAGTTCTTC	CASSQDTGTPQFF	13	.	.	TRBV4-3	TRBJ2-1
TGCGCCAGCAGACAAGGACTTCCCACAGATACGCAGTATTTT	CASRQGLPTDTQYF	14	.	.	TRBV5-1	TRBJ2-3
TGTGCCAGCAGTTTCTTCTACGATTACGAGCAGTACTTC	CASSFFYDYEQYF	13	.	.	TRBV28	TRBJ2-7
TGCGCCAGCAGCCAAGATCGGGGTTCGGACCAGTACTTC	CASSQDRGSDQYF	13	.	.	TRBV4-3	TRBJ2-7
TGTGCCAGCAACGCAGGGGGCCACTATGGCTACACCTTC	CASNAGGHYGYTF	13	TRBD1	.	TRBV11-2	TRBJ1-2
TGTGCCAGCAGCTTGGCGTCGGCCGGGTACTCCTACGAGCAGTACTTC	CASSLASAGYSYEQYF	16	.	few	TRBV5-4	TRBJ2-7
TGTGCCAGCAGCACACAGGGATCCTACGAGCAGTACTTC	CASSTQGSYEQYF	13	.	.	TRBV7-2	TRBJ2-7
TGTGCCAGTCCGGCGGCCACCGAGAACACCGGGGAGCTGTTTTTT	CASPAATENTGELFF	15	.	.	TRBV6-5	TRBJ2-2
TGTGCCAGCTCACTCGGGACTAGCGGGAGGGCCCGAGAGACCCAGTACTTC	CASSLGTSGRARETQYF	17	TRBD2	.	TRBV18	TRBJ2-5
TGTGCCAGTAGTATCACGGGAATCTCCTACGAGCAGTACTTC	CASSITGISYEQYF	14	.	once	TRBV19	TRBJ2-7
TGTGCCAGCAGTGAAGAAGGCGCCAGGGGTTATGGCTACACCTTC	CASSEEGARGYGYTF	15	.	.	TRBV2	TRBJ1-2
TGTGCAAGTCGCTTTTTCGAGGTCCCAGGAAACACCATATATTTT	CASRFFEVPGNTIYF	15	.	.	TRBV12-2	TRBJ1-3
TGTGCCAGCAGCCAAGAAGGCCCGGGACTAGCCTACAATGAGCAGTTCTTC	CASSQEGPGLAYNEQFF	17	TRBD2	.	TRBV4-2	TRBJ2-1
TGTGCCAGCAGCTTGGCTAGCGGGGGGGCAGCCCAAGAGACCCAGTACTTC	CASSLASGGAAQETQYF	17	TRBD2	.	TRBV5-6	TRBJ2-5
TGTGCCAGCAGCGTATGGGGCGGACCAGATACGCAGTATTTT	CASSVWGGPDTQYF	14	.	.	TRBV9	TRBJ2-3
TGTGCCAGCAGTGGCAGGGCAAAGACCCAGTACTTC	CASSGRAKTQYF	12	.	medium-sized	TRBV25-1	TRBJ2-5
TGTGCCAGCAGTTTTATCTTCGCGGATGTTCAAGAGACCCAGTACTTC	CASSFIFADVQETQYF	16	.	.	TRBV28	TRBJ2-5
TGTGCCAGCAGCGCCCCGGGACATTATTATCAGCCCCAGCATTTT	CASSAPGHYYQPQHF	15	.	.	TRBV6-6	TRBJ1-5
TGTGCCAGCAGCTTAGTCCTGAGCGGGGAGGCCTACAATGAGCAGTTCTTC	CASSLVLSGEAYNEQFF	17	TRBD2	.	TRBV7-9	TRBJ2-1
TGTGCCTGGAGGTCCCTAAGGAACACTGAAGCTTTCTTT	CAWRSLRNTEAFF	13	.	few	TRBV30	TRBJ1-1
TGCGCCAGCAGCTTCGGACAGATTAACTATGGCTACACCTTC	CASSFGQINYGYTF	14	.	.	TRBV5-1	TRBJ1-2
TGTGCCAGCAGCTTAGGAGTCACGGAGGGGGAGACCCAGTACTTC	CASSLGVTEGETQYF	15	.	.	TRBV7-8	TRBJ2-5
TGTGCCAGCAGTCCCTGGACAGGGGATACCTCCTACGAGCAGTACTTC	CASSPWTGDTSYEQYF	16	TRBD1	once	TRBV27	TRBJ2-7
TGTGCCAGCAGCATACAGGGGTGGAACACTGAAGCTTTCTTT	CASSIQGWNTEAFF	14	TRBD1	.	TRBV7-2	TRBJ1-1
TGTGCCAGCACCTCCTGGCTGTTCACAGATACGCAGTATTTT	CASTSWLFTDTQYF	14	.	.	TRBV27	TRBJ2-3
TGCGCCAGCAGCGATCGACAGGGGGCCAGGGATACGCAGTATTTT	CASSDRQGARDTQYF	15	TRBD1	.	TRBV4-1	TRBJ2-3
TGTGCCAGCAGCTTAAGCGGACAGACATCTCTGGCCAACGTCCTGACTTTC	CASSLSGQTSLANVLTF	17	.	.	TRBV7-3	TRBJ2-6
TGTGCAAGTCGCTTAGGATTTACAGGGGAGAACACCGGGGAGCTGTTTTTT	CASRLGFTGENTGELFF	17	.	.	TRBV12-2	TRBJ2-2
TGCAGCGTCCGTCGTCTCTCCGGGGGAGGGCTCTCCTACGAGCAGTACTTC	CSVRRLSGGGLSYEQYF	17	TRBD2	.	TRBV29-1	TRBJ2-7
TGTGCCAGCAGACGACTTGGGGAGCTGTTTTTT	CASRRLGELFF	11	.	.	TRBV2	TRBJ2-2
TGTGCCAGCAGCTCGACTAGCGGGCCCTACGAGCAGTACTTC	CASSSTSGPYEQYF	14	TRBD2	.	TRBV7-2	TRBJ2-7
TGTGCCAGCAGCGCGGAGGGGGCTTGGATGGAGACCCAGTACTTC	CASSAEGAWMETQYF	15	.	.	TRBV9	TRBJ2-5
TGTGCCAGCAGCCAAGTGGGGACAGGAGGCTCTGGAAACACCATATATTTT	CASSQVGTGGSGNTIYF	17	TRBD1	.	TRBV4-2	TRBJ1-3
TGTGCCAGCAGCGTAGAAACTAGCGGGGGGTCGGATTGGGATACGCAGTATTTT	CASSVETSGGSDWDTQYF	18	TRBD2	.	TRBV9	TRBJ2-3
TGTGCCAGCAGCCCCCTCGGGACTAGCGGGAGCCAGGAGCAGTACTTC	CASSPLGTSGSQEQYF	16	TRBD2	.	TRBV7-2	TRBJ2-7
TGTGCCAGCAGTTTGTTTCAGTCGAATGAGCAGTTCTTC	CASSLFQSNEQFF	13	.	.	TRBV27	TRBJ2-1
TGTGCCAGCAGCCTCGGACTAGCGGGGGACGAGCAGTACTTC	CASSLGLAGDEQYF	14	TRBD2	.	TRBV6-5	TRBJ2-7
TGTGCCAGCAGCTACCTGACAGGGGAGACCCAGTACTTC	CASSYLTGETQYF	13	TRBD1	.	TRBV7-8	TRBJ2-5
TGCGCCAGCAGCCTGGGACAGGGGGCATATAGGTCGACTAATGAAAAACTGTTTTTT	CASSLGQGAYRSTNEKLFF	19	TRBD1	.	TRBV5-1	TRBJ1-4
TGTGCCAGCAGCACTGGACAGGTGAACCAAGAGACCCAGTACTTC	CASSTGQVNQETQYF	15	TRBD1	.	TRBV7-9	TRBJ2-5
TGTGCCAGCAGCCAAGCCGGGTACGGGGGAACCTACGAGCAGTACTTC	CASSQAGYGGTYEQYF	16	.	few	TRBV4-2	TRBJ2-7
TGTGCCAGCAGCTTATCGGCGACTCCTAACAATGAGCAGTTCTTC	CASSLSATPNNEQFF	15	.	.	TRBV7-2	TRBJ2-1
TGTGCCAGCAGCTACAGGGGAGGTTCTGGGGCCAACGTCCTGACTTTC	CASSYRGGSGANVLTF	16	.	.	TRBV7-9	TRBJ2-6
TGTGCCAGCAGCCCAAGCGGAAACGGGGGTGAGCAGTTCTTC	CASSPSGNGGEQFF	14	.	.	TRBV5-4	TRBJ2-1
TGTGCCAGCAGTCCCGGAAGGGCGGGGGAGCAGTACTTC	CASSPGRAGEQYF	13	.	.	TRBV7-2	TRBJ2-7
TGCGCCAGCAGCCAAGAGGTGGGAGCGGACACCGGGGAGCTGTTTTTT	CASSQEVGADTGELFF	16	.	.	TRBV4-3	TRBJ2-2
TGTGCCAGCAGCTTTCGACTTACGTCTAGCACAGATACGCAGTATTTT	CASSFRLTSSTDTQYF	16	.	.	TRBV11-1	TRBJ2-3
TGTGCCAGCAGCGCCGGACGGGGGAACTCCTACGAGCAGTACTTC	CASSAGRGNSYEQYF	15	.	.	TRBV7-3	TRBJ2-7
TGTGCCTGGAGTGCTGGCAGGGGGAGTAGGGGCACCTTC	CAWSAGRGSRGTF	13	TRBD1	.	TRBV30	TRBJ1-2
TGTGCAAGTCGCTTACCCACTAGCGGGACTGCCCTGTCCTACAATGAGCAGTTCTTC	CASRLPTSGTALSYNEQFF	19	.	.	TRBV12-2	TRBJ2-1
TGTGCCAGCAGCGTGGGGACTAGCGGGGGACTGGAGACCCAGTACTTC	CASSVGTSGGLETQYF	16	TRBD2	.	TRBV9	TRBJ2-5
TGTGCCAGCAGCTTCGGGACTAGCGGGAGTATCTATGAGCAGTTCTTC	CASSFGTSGSIYEQFF	16	TRBD2	.	TRBV7-2	TRBJ2-1